The clone carrying this T cell receptor beta chain appeared a few times. Its antigen is unidentified. This record comes from a study of OX40 agonist ivuxolimab in advanced cancers. Study-level points and caveats: At 0.1 to 3.0 mg/kg, clonal expansion of CD4+ and CD8+ blood T cells had occurred by week 6. Some nonresponders also had low normalized T-cell clonal expansion.

Clones were sequenced by immunoSEQ multiplex PCR, and TCRdb holds only the in-frame ones, with some missing. The profile shows 45,000 to 60,000 clones, 70% to 90% of them singletons. CDR1 is GTSNPN, CDR2 SVGIG, per germline (reference sequence). This CDR3 has 13 residues. Trimming removed 0 bases from V and 6 bases from J, with 8 bases in between. Sequenced here: CD4+ or CD8+ T cells sorted from blood, sampled in a trial of the OX40 agonist ivuxolimab. The chain is built from TRBV30 and TRBJ2-2; the D is unclear. This clonotype was sampled from an adult with an advanced solid tumor such as melanoma, head and neck, liver or kidney cancer. This chain's CDR3 is CAWSVRAAGELFF. The CDR3 DNA is TGTGCCTGGAGTGTAAGGGCAGCCGGGGAGCTGTTTTTT.